This is a list of T cell receptor beta chains from one sample in a study of blood T cell repertoires in COVID-19. The assay was immunoSEQ multiplex PCR, and TCRdb's table has in-frame clones only and misses some. The sample has about 73,000 clones, approximately 89% seen once. Sequenced: peripheral blood. These receptor sequences come from a man older than 75 with acute or convalescent COVID-19. Both conserved end residues are part of each CDR3. D genes are given only for firm matches. Clone size is stated in some rows and not others, as once, few, many or a class when expanded.

>TRBV5-8|TRBD1|TRBJ1-2|-
TGTGCCAGCAGCTCTGACATGGGACAGCCAACTAACTATGGCTACACCTTC
CASSSDMGQPTNYGYTF
>TRBV7-8|TRBD1|TRBJ1-2|-
TGTGCCAGCAGCTTAGGGGGACAGGGCCCCTATGGCTACACCTTC
CASSLGGQGPYGYTF
>TRBV18|TRBD2|TRBJ2-2|-
TGTGCCAGCTCACCACCCCGCGGGAGAGGGACCGGGGAGCTGTTTTTT
CASSPPRGRGTGELFF
>TRBV5-1|TRBD1|TRBJ2-5|-
TGCGCCAGCAGGACAGGGACAGTCCAAGAGACCCAGTACTTC
CASRTGTVQETQYF
>TRBV4-2|TRBD2|TRBJ2-2|-
TGTGCCAGCAGCGATAGCGGGAGAGGAGGGGAGCTGTTTTTT
CASSDSGRGGELFF
>TRBV27|TRBD1|TRBJ1-5|few
TGTGCCAGCAGTTGGACAGGGGGCGATCAGCCCCAGCATTTT
CASSWTGGDQPQHF
>TRBV3-1/TRBV3-2|-|TRBJ1-4|-
TGTGCCAGCAGCTTCAGGGGAATTGCAACTAATGAAAAACTGTTTTTT
CASSFRGIATNEKLFF
>TRBV6-5|TRBD1|TRBJ2-1|-
TGTGCCAGCAGGAGAGGGGACAGGGGAAATGAGCAGTTCTTC
CASRRGDRGNEQFF
>TRBV11-2|TRBD1|TRBJ2-7|once
TGTGCCAGCAGCTTAGCGTGGACAGGGGGCTACGAGCAGTACTTC
CASSLAWTGGYEQYF
>TRBV7-6|-|TRBJ1-5|-
TGTGCCAGCAGCCCCGTACAGGGAGAACTCAATCAGCCCCAGCATTTT
CASSPVQGELNQPQHF
>TRBV5-1|-|TRBJ2-7|-
TGCGCCAGCAGCTTGGCCAGATTCTACGAGCAGTACTTC
CASSLARFYEQYF
>TRBV3-1/TRBV3-2|-|TRBJ2-3|-
TGTGCCAGCAGCCCCAGGGATAGCACAGATACGCAGTATTTT
CASSPRDSTDTQYF
>TRBV19|TRBD1|TRBJ2-2|once
TGTGCCAGTAGTATAGTAGTCAGGGGGCTCACCGGGGAGCTGTTTTTT
CASSIVVRGLTGELFF
>TRBV2|-|TRBJ2-7|-
TGTGCCAGCAGAGGGACACAACACTCCTACGAGCAGTACTTC
CASRGTQHSYEQYF
>TRBV19|-|TRBJ2-6|-
TGTGCCAGTAGTTCCAGGGGCTCTGGGGCCAACGTCCTGACTTTC
CASSSRGSGANVLTF
>TRBV9|TRBD2|TRBJ2-5|-
TGTGCCAGCAGCCCCGGACTAGCGGGGGGGCGGGAGACCCAGTACTTC
CASSPGLAGGRETQYF
>TRBV6-5|TRBD1|TRBJ1-3|-
TGTGCCAGCCGACGATACGACAGGGGTGAAAACACCATATATTTT
CASRRYDRGENTIYF
>TRBV6-5|-|TRBJ1-1|-
TGTGCCAGCAAACTCCTTTTCTGGACTGAAGCTTTCTTT
CASKLLFWTEAFF
>TRBV5-4|TRBD2|TRBJ2-5|-
TGTGCCAGCAGCCGACGGCGGGAGTACGGAGTACAAGAGACCCAGTACTTC
CASSRRREYGVQETQYF
>TRBV24-1|TRBD1|TRBJ2-1|-
TGTGCCACCAGTGATCCCGGACAGGGGGCGGACAATGAGCAGTTCTTC
CATSDPGQGADNEQFF
>TRBV4-1|-|TRBJ2-1|-
TGCGCCAGCAGCCACCCTTCGGGGGTCCAAGGAAATGAGCAGTTCTTC
CASSHPSGVQGNEQFF
>TRBV7-2|TRBD2|TRBJ2-2|once
TGTGCCAGCACTCGTCCCGGGACTAGCGGGTCCGGGGAGCTGTTTTTT
CASTRPGTSGSGELFF
>TRBV10-3|-|TRBJ1-4|-
TGTGCCATCCAAGCCATGCCGAGTGAAAAACTGTTTTTT
CAIQAMPSEKLFF
>TRBV28|-|TRBJ2-6|-
TGTGCCAGCGCTCTACTCATCTCTGGGGCCAACGTCCTGACTTTC
CASALLISGANVLTF
>TRBV11-1|-|TRBJ2-1|-
TGTGCCAGCAGCCGCAGGGGAAACTACAATGAGCAGTTCTTC
CASSRRGNYNEQFF
>TRBV19|-|TRBJ1-4|-
TGTGCCAGTAGTACGACGGGGGGAGGTGAAAAACTGTTTTTT
CASSTTGGGEKLFF
>TRBV7-9|-|TRBJ1-4|-
TGTGCCAGCAGCTCCCCTATGACAGCAACTAATGAAAAACTGTTTTTT
CASSSPMTATNEKLFF
>TRBV20-1|-|TRBJ1-2|-
TGCAGTGCTGAACATTACTATGGCTACACCTTC
CSAEHYYGYTF
>TRBV19|-|TRBJ1-1|-
TGTGCCAGTAGGGAGACAGGCGGGAACACTGAAGCTTTCTTT
CASRETGGNTEAFF
>TRBV2|-|TRBJ2-7|-
TGTGCCAGCAGTGAAGTAGCCTACGAGCAGTACTTC
CASSEVAYEQYF
>TRBV11-2|TRBD1|TRBJ2-7|-
TGTGCCAGCAGCTTAGGTGGGACAGTAGCCTACGAGCAGTACTTC
CASSLGGTVAYEQYF
>TRBV19|TRBD1|TRBJ1-5|-
TGTGCCAGTAGAGGACAGGGCGACGGCAATCAGCCCCAGCATTTT
CASRGQGDGNQPQHF
>TRBV5-1|TRBD1|TRBJ1-1|-
TGCGCCAGCAGCTTGGCTGGACAGGGGTACACTGAAGCTTTCTTT
CASSLAGQGYTEAFF
>TRBV27|TRBD1|TRBJ2-7|-
TGTGCCAGCAGTAGAACAGGGGGCAACGACGAGCAGTACTTC
CASSRTGGNDEQYF
>TRBV7-9|TRBD1|TRBJ2-2|-
TGTGCCAGCAGCCCGGAAAGGGGGCGGACCGGGGAGCTGTTTTTT
CASSPERGRTGELFF
>TRBV7-9|-|TRBJ1-6|-
TGTGCCACCCTTCGGTGGGGCGCGAATAATTCACCCCTCCACTTT
CATLRWGANNSPLHF
>TRBV6-1|-|TRBJ1-3|once
TGTGCCAGCAGTGACAGTGGCCGGGCTGGAAACACCATATATTTT
CASSDSGRAGNTIYF
>TRBV5-1|-|TRBJ2-7|once
TGCGCCAGCAGCTTGGCCATCCCCCCGAGCTACGAGCAGTACTTC
CASSLAIPPSYEQYF
>TRBV7-6|-|TRBJ2-1|-
TGTGCCAGCAGCTTATTCGCGACGGAGTACAATGAGCAGTTCTTC
CASSLFATEYNEQFF
>TRBV28|TRBD1|TRBJ1-2|-
TGTGCCAGTCTTAGGACAGGGATTTATGGCTACACCTTC
CASLRTGIYGYTF
>TRBV27|-|TRBJ2-2|-
TGTGCCAGCAGTTCGACTCAGGGATTCAACACCGGGGAGCTGTTTTTT
CASSSTQGFNTGELFF
>TRBV5-1|-|TRBJ1-2|-
TGCGCCAGCAGCGAGTCGTGGGGGCGAGACGCCTTTGGCTACACCTTC
CASSESWGRDAFGYTF
>TRBV19|-|TRBJ1-2|-
TGTGCCAGTAGTCAGGGGCGCGGCTACACCTTC
CASSQGRGYTF
>TRBV27|-|TRBJ2-7|-
TGTGCCAGCAGACGGAGGGCCGAGTACTACGAGCAGTACTTC
CASRRRAEYYEQYF
>TRBV12-3/TRBV12-4|-|TRBJ1-2|-
TGTGCCAGCAGCCCGGACAGCGTCTATGGCTACACCTTC
CASSPDSVYGYTF
>TRBV10-2|-|TRBJ1-2|-
TGCGCCAGCAGTGAGACAGGCCTAGGGTATGGCTACACCTTC
CASSETGLGYGYTF
>TRBV25-1|TRBD2|TRBJ2-3|-
TGTGCCAGCAGTTCCGGGGGGGGAAGCACAGATACGCAGTATTTT
CASSSGGGSTDTQYF
>TRBV5-6|-|TRBJ2-7|-
TGTGCCAGCAGCTTGAGCCCTCTCCCGCAGTACTTC
CASSLSPLPQYF
>TRBV19|-|TRBJ1-5|-
TGTGCCAGTAGAGGGGATTACAGGGCAAATCAGCCCCAGCATTTT
CASRGDYRANQPQHF
>TRBV29-1|TRBD1|TRBJ1-1|-
TGCAGCGTTGAAGTCCGGGACAGGGAAACGAACACTGAAGCTTTCTTT
CSVEVRDRETNTEAFF
>TRBV7-9|-|TRBJ1-1|-
TGTGCCAGCAGCTTATCGGGGAGGGCTGAAGCTTTCTTT
CASSLSGRAEAFF
>TRBV5-8|TRBD1|TRBJ1-5|-
TGTGCCAGCAGCCAGGGACAGTATAGCAATCAGCCCCAGCATTTT
CASSQGQYSNQPQHF
>TRBV19|-|TRBJ1-2|-
TGTGCCAGTAGTTCGCTGACAGCTAACTATGGCTACACCTTC
CASSSLTANYGYTF
>TRBV7-9|-|TRBJ1-1|once
TGTGCCAGCAGCTCCAGGGTTCGGAACACTGAAGCTTTCTTT
CASSSRVRNTEAFF
>TRBV10-3|-|TRBJ2-7|-
TGTGCCATCAGTGGACTCAGTAAGACCTACGAGCAGTACTTC
CAISGLSKTYEQYF
>TRBV21-1|-|TRBJ1-2|once
TGTGCCAGCAGCTCCTGGACAGGGAGGAACTATGGCTACACCTTC
CASSSWTGRNYGYTF
>TRBV3-1/TRBV3-2|TRBD2|TRBJ2-4|-
TGTGCCAGCAGCCCCTCGGGAGGAATAACTGACATTCAGTACTTC
CASSPSGGITDIQYF
>TRBV5-8|-|TRBJ2-2|-
TGTGCCAGCAGCTTGGTACAGTTGAACACCGGGGAGCTGTTTTTT
CASSLVQLNTGELFF
>TRBV29-1|-|TRBJ2-7|once
TGCAGCGCTGATCAGGGGAAGGGCGAGCAGTACTTC
CSADQGKGEQYF
>TRBV6-1|TRBD1|TRBJ1-1|-
TGTGCCAGCAGTGATTTGGTCGGGACAGGGAACACTGAAGCTTTCTTT
CASSDLVGTGNTEAFF